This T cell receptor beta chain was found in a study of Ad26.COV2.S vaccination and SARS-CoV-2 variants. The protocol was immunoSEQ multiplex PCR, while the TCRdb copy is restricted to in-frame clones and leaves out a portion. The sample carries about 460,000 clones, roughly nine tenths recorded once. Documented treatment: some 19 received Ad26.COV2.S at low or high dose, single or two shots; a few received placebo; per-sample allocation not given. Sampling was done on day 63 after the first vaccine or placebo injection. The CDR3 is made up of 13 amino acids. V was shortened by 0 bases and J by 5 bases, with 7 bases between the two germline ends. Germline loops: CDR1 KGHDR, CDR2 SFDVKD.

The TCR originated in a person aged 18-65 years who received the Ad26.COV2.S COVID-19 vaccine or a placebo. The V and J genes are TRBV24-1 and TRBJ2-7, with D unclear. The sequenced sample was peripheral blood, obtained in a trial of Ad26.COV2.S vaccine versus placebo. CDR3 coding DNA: TGTGCCACCAGTGATTTGAGTCAGAACGAGCAGTACTTC. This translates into CATSDLSQNEQYF.